These 14 T cell receptor beta chains were sequenced from one sample in a study of CXCR3-negative and CXCR3-positive naive CD8 T cells. Carrying UMI labels, the TRB cDNA libraries were prepared through 5' RACE. TCRdb re-called the 5' RACE reads; one entry per CDR3 protein, DNA not given. The sample totals about 28,000 distinct CDR3 sequences. Sequenced material: memory CD8+ T cells from blood. All receptors come from a human donor in good health. Some clones in this sample may be carry-over from other donors' samples.

Judged by frequency, this clonotype is medium-sized. The chain is built from TRBV29-1 and TRBJ1-4; TCRdb calls TRBD1, which cannot be checked without DNA. From germline, CDR1 is SQVTM and CDR2 ANQGSEA. The length of the CDR3 is 14 residues. The CDR3 region is CSVAQGNSNEKLFF.

This chain uses TRBV7-6 with TRBJ2-1; no DNA is available, so the TRBD1 call from TCRdb remains unchecked. This CDR3 contains 20 residues. The germline CDR1 and CDR2 sequences are SGHVS and FNYEAQ. The CDR3 sequence is CASSPPLTGWDAGSYNEQFF.

The V gene is TRBV5-1, the J gene TRBJ2-7; TCRdb's D gene call, TRBD1, goes unchecked for lack of DNA. The germline V gene encodes CDR1 SGHRS and CDR2 YFSETQ. This CDR3 region has 13 residues. This chain's CDR3 is CARATGKVYEQYF.

J is TRBJ2-7 and V is TRBV29-1. The CDR3 spans 11 residues. Looked up from germline, CDR1 is SQVTM and CDR2 is ANQGSEA. CDR3 loop: CSVEVGWEQYF.

This chain uses TRBV5-1 with TRBJ2-7. CDR1 is SGHRS and CDR2 is YFSETQ in the germline V gene. This CDR3 region has 13 residues. The CDR3 spells CASSLEWMGEQYF.

The chain combines TRBV21-1 with TRBJ2-6; TCRdb returns TRBD1, unconfirmable since there is no DNA. TRBV21-1 is tagged as a pseudogene. CDR3 length: 18 residues. The CDR3 here is CASRKSGTGRSPITVLTF.

V and J are TRBV24-1 and TRBJ2-2. The CDR3 covers 14 residues. Germline CDR1 reads KGHDR; CDR2 reads SFDVKD. CDR3: CATSDRRMVGELFF.

The CDR3 reads CASSLHRGDGYTF. The V and J genes are TRBV27 and TRBJ1-2; absent DNA, TCRdb's TRBD1 call cannot be checked. Per the germline V gene, CDR1 is MNHEY and CDR2 is SMNVEV (reference sequence). The length of the CDR3 is 13 residues.

This chain uses TRBV28 with TRBJ1-1; TCRdb gives TRBD1 as the D gene, but with no DNA this cannot be confirmed. Germline-derived CDR1 and CDR2 are MDHEN and SYDVKM. The CDR3 covers 12 residues. The chain's CDR3 is CASSPVNTEAFF.

The gene calls are TRBV29-1 and TRBJ2-7; the TRBD1 assignment by TCRdb is unverifiable without DNA. Germline V CDR1 and CDR2: SQVTM, ANQGSEA. This CDR3 region has 16 residues. CDR3 loop: CSVEVQGSSFSYEQYF.

The chain is built from TRBV7-8 and TRBJ1-5. Germline lookup yields CDR1 SGHVS and CDR2 FQNEAQ. The CDR3 sequence is 15 residues long. CDR3 residues: CASSLDYRDDQSQHF.

The gene calls are TRBV12-3 or TRBV12-4 and TRBJ2-3; TCRdb picks TRBD2, but there is no DNA to check that call. This CDR3 is built from 15 residues. Here the CDR3 reads CASSLGLAEADTQYF.

The rearrangement joins TRBV7-9 to TRBJ2-7. Germline loops: CDR1 SEHNR, CDR2 FQNEAQ (reference sequence). The CDR3 is 11 amino acids. The chain's CDR3 is CASRGYNEQYF.

J is TRBJ2-1 and V is TRBV4-3; TCRdb returns TRBD2, unconfirmable since there is no DNA. The V gene's germline CDR1 is LGHNA and CDR2 YSLEER. CDR3 length: 17 amino acids. The CDR3 loop is CASSQDPSGLADNEQFF.